Below, 25 T cell receptor beta chains from the same sample are listed, as sequenced in a study of beta chain features in type 1 diabetes. Which antigens these TCRs recognize remains unknown. Every isolated RNA sample was fully reverse transcribed, so sequencing captured expressed TCRB transcripts. Profiled with immunoSEQ multiplex PCR; TCRdb holds only in-frame clones, not every one. The sample lists 100,000 to 150,000 clones; roughly 15% were seen once. Findings of the study overall: Among all four CD4+ subsets, Type 1 diabetes patients had TCRB CDR3s that were moderately but significantly shorter.

The sequencing sample was made of central memory CD4+ T cells from blood. These TCRs come from a man aged 25-45 years with type 1 diabetes.

The V gene is TRBV9, the J gene TRBJ1-1; tentative D call: TRBD1 (5 bases). The V gene's germline CDR1 is SGDLS and CDR2 YYNGEE. V gave up 3 bases and J gave up 1 base, with 13 bases separating them. This CDR3 has 15 residues. CDR3 in amino acids: CASSAQGATNTEAFF. The CDR3 nucleotides are TGTGCCAGCAGCGCCCAAGGGGCAACGAACACTGAAGCTTTCTTT.

The gene calls are TRBV7-9 and TRBJ1-2; D possibly corresponds to TRBD1 (6 bases). CDR1 and CDR2 (germline): SEHNR, FQNEAQ (reference sequence). The V and J ends lost 4 bases and 2 bases respectively, with 14 bases between them. The CDR3 length is 15 residues. For the CDR3, the DNA is TGTGCCAGCAGCTCCCAGGGGAAGGTGAACTATGGCTACACCTTC. This codes for CASSSQGKVNYGYTF.

The rearrangement joins TRBV21-1 to TRBJ2-3. TRBV21-1 is designated a pseudogene. The CDR3 extends over 18 amino acids. This chain's CDR3 is CASSPPANSRTSTDTQYF. The CDR3 DNA follows: TGTGCCAGCAGCCCACCCGCGAACTCCAGAACTTCCACAGATACGCAGTATTTT.

The sample holds one count of this clone. V gene TRBV15 combines with J gene TRBJ2-7, with no clear D. Germline V gene data show CDR1 as LNHNV and CDR2 as YYDKDF (reference sequence). The CDR3 loop spans 13 amino acids. The ends were cut back, 0 bases at V and 0 bases at J, with 3 bases in the middle. The DNA of the CDR3 is TGTGCCACCAGCAGAGATCCCTCCTACGAGCAGTACTTC. Translation gives CATSRDPSYEQYF.

There are many counts of this clone. The chain uses TRBV18 and TRBJ2-7; D tentatively reads TRBD1 or TRBD2 (5 bases each). With 2 bases removed from V and 6 bases from J, the gap between germline ends came to 11 bases. CDR3 length equals 13 residues. The germline V gene encodes CDR1 KGHSH and CDR2 LQKENI. CDR3: CASSPIGGGEQYF. CDR3 bases: TGTGCCAGCTCACCAATCGGTGGGGGCGAGCAGTACTTC.

The rearrangement links TRBV9 to TRBJ1-6; tentatively, D is TRBD1 (5 bases). Per germline, CDR1 SGDLS and CDR2 YYNGEE. Trimming stripped 0 bases from V and 9 bases from J, with 13 bases between. This CDR3 has 15 residues. This CDR3 reads CASSVAWQGRSPLHF. The CDR3 DNA is TGTGCCAGCAGCGTAGCGTGGCAGGGTCGTTCACCCCTCCACTTT.

This clone was seen many times. The chain employs TRBV7-9 and TRBJ1-1; D gene ambiguous. The CDR3 extends over 14 amino acids. The V and J ends lost 5 bases and 0 bases respectively, with 10 bases between them. Germline V gene data show CDR1 as SEHNR and CDR2 as FQNEAQ (reference sequence). The DNA of the CDR3 is TGTGCCAGCAGCCGATCAAACTTGAACACTGAAGCTTTCTTT. Translated: CASSRSNLNTEAFF. The full variable domain, completed using reference TRBV7-9 and TRBJ1-1, is DTGVSQNPRHKITKRGQNVTFRCDPISEHNRLYWYRQTLGQGPEFLTYFQNEAQLEKSRLLSDRFSAERPKGSFSTLEIQRTEQGDSAMYLCASSRSNLNTEAFFGQGTRLTVV.

This clone was seen only once. In nucleotides, the CDR3 is TGTGCCAGCAGTTACTCGGGAGGTCGCGTCTACGAGCAGTACTTC. Translated: CASSYSGGRVYEQYF. The chain joins TRBV6-5 to TRBJ2-7; D perhaps matches TRBD2 (6 bases). V was clipped by 0 bases and J by 3 bases, with 12 bases between them. The CDR3 spans 15 residues. The germline V gene encodes CDR1 MNHEY and CDR2 SVGAGI.

This clone was seen a few times. The chain links TRBV29-1 to TRBJ2-6, with a weak D call TRBD2 (5 bases). The CDR3 spans 16 residues. V lost 4 bases and J 1 base, leaving 14 bases between the germline ends. Germline V gene data show CDR1 as SQVTM and CDR2 as ANQGSEA. CDR3 sequence reads: CSVGTAFSSGANVLTF. DNA of the CDR3: TGCAGCGTTGGGACTGCTTTTTCATCTGGGGCCAACGTCCTGACTTTC. The whole variable domain, filled in from reference TRBV29-1 and TRBJ2-6, reads SAVISQKPSRDICQRGTSLTIQCQVDSQVTMMFWYRQQPGQSLTLIATANQGSEATYESGFVIDKFPISRPNLTFSTLTVSNMSPEDSSIYLCSVGTAFSSGANVLTFGAGSRLTVL.

This clone has more than one count but fewer than ten. This chain links TRBV5-4 with TRBJ2-7; D might be TRBD1 or TRBD2, each matching 5 bases. The CDR3 runs 13 residues. V was trimmed by 6 bases and J by 2 bases, leaving 12 bases between them. The germline CDR1 and CDR2 sequences are SGHNT and YYREEE (reference sequence). CDR3 region: CASKRGLTYEQYF. The DNA for the CDR3 is TGTGCCAGCAAGAGGGGTCTGACCTACGAGCAGTACTTC.

V is TRBV18 and J is TRBJ2-3; perhaps TRBD2 as D (5 bases). CDR1 and CDR2 from the germline V gene are KGHSH and LQKENI. The CDR3 length is 16 residues. Trimming left V 3 bases short and J 3 bases short, with 16 bases between. CDR3 nucleotides: TGTGCCAGCTCACCGAGAGAGGGTAGTAGGACAGATACGCAGTATTTT. Translating gives CASSPREGSRTDTQYF.

V usage is TRBV1 and J usage is TRBJ2-7. TRBV1 is described as a pseudogene. There are 17 residues in the CDR3. Here the CDR3 reads CTSSQERWGISSYEQYF. CDR3 nucleotide sequence: TGCACCAGCAGCCAAGAGCGGTGGGGGATTAGCTCCTACGAGCAGTACTTC.

At least ten counts were recorded for this clone. V gene TRBV30 combines with J gene TRBJ2-7; D gene unclear. The CDR3 extends over 11 amino acids. The V gene lost 1 base and the J gene lost 1 base, with 2 bases spanning the gap. Germline loops: CDR1 GTSNPN, CDR2 SVGIG (reference sequence). The CDR3 loop reads CAWSGSYEQYF. In DNA, the CDR3 is TGTGCCTGGAGTGGGTCCTACGAGCAGTACTTC.

In this sample, this clone turned up a few times. J is TRBJ2-7 and V is TRBV7-2; 8 bases line up with TRBD1. The germline V gene encodes CDR1 SGHTA and CDR2 FQGNSA. The CDR3 length is 15 residues. Trimming cost V 5 bases and J 12 bases; bases outside gene matches: 18. CDR3 region: CASSQNRDRSTERYF. CDR3 nucleotides: TGTGCCAGCAGCCAAAACCGGGACAGGTCAACAGAGAGGTACTTC. The full variable domain, with the rest looked up from reference TRBV7-2 and TRBJ2-7, is GAGVSQSPSNKVTEKGKDVELRCDPISGHTALYWYRQSLGQGLEFLIYFQGNSAPDKSGLPSDRFSAERTGGSVSTLTIQRTQQEDSAVYLCASSQNRDRSTERYFGPGTRLTVT.

The chain joins TRBV12-5 to TRBJ2-1; a weak D match, TRBD1 (6 bases). CDR3 length: 15 residues. Germline CDR1 and CDR2: LGHNT and FRNRAP. Trimming left V 0 bases short and J 9 bases short, with 15 bases between. The CDR3, as DNA: TGTGCTAGTGGTTTGGTACAGGGTTCAATCGGTGAGCAGTTCTTC. It specifies CASGLVQGSIGEQFF.

This clone came up a few times. CDR3 nucleotides: TGTGCCAGCAGCGCTTCGACAGTCGACGAGCAGTACTTC. This sequence encodes CASSASTVDEQYF. The chain carries TRBV9 and TRBJ2-7; the D gene is possibly TRBD1 (5 bases). Looked up from germline, CDR1 is SGDLS and CDR2 is YYNGEE. Trimming removed 3 bases from V and 5 bases from J, with 12 bases in between. The CDR3 length is 13 residues.

The CDR3 reads CASSLVQGGYEQYF. DNA of the CDR3: TGTGCCAGCAGCTTAGTTCAAGGAGGCTACGAGCAGTACTTC. J is TRBJ2-7 and V is TRBV7-9; maybe TRBD2 (5 bases). Germline CDR1 SEHNR, CDR2 FQNEAQ (reference sequence). Trimming took 1 base from V and 3 from J, leaving 10 bases between them. The length of the CDR3 is 14 residues.

This clone came up many times. The chain carries TRBV7-9 and TRBJ2-3; weak D call: TRBD1 (5 bases). The germline gives CDR1 SEHNR, CDR2 FQNEAQ (reference sequence). The CDR3 contains 13 residues. V gave up 8 bases and J gave up 6 bases, with 15 bases separating them. The CDR3 loop is CASDQQVTDTQYF. DNA of the CDR3: TGTGCCAGCGACCAACAGGTCACGGATACGCAGTATTTT.

The V call is TRBV10-3, the J call TRBJ1-2; 9 positions match TRBD1. The CDR3 totals 14 residues. Unmatched junction bases numbered 9, after V lost 5 bases and J lost 8 bases. Germline loops: CDR1 ENHRY, CDR2 SYGVKD. This chain's CDR3 is CAISYRDREEGYTF. DNA of the CDR3: TGTGCCATCAGTTACCGGGACAGGGAAGAAGGCTACACCTTC.

The V gene is TRBV6-1, the J gene TRBJ2-1; D ambiguous. This CDR3 spans 16 amino acids. Trimming shortened V by 2 bases and J by 2 bases, and 13 bases separated the two germline ends. CDR1 and CDR2 from the germline V gene are MNHNS and SASEGT. CDR3 nucleotides: TGTGCCAGCAGTGAATACTCATCTCACACCTACAATGAGCAGTTCTTC. It yields the protein CASSEYSSHTYNEQFF.

This clone was observed a few times. The rearrangement uses TRBV14 and TRBJ2-7; 8 nucleotides match TRBD2. In germline, CDR1 is SGHDN, CDR2 FVKESK. V dropped 3 bases and J dropped 5; count of bases not matched to a gene: 6. The length of the CDR3 is 14 residues. This CDR3 is CASSQGLVVNEQYF. The CDR3 DNA is TGTGCCAGCAGCCAGGGACTAGTCGTCAACGAGCAGTACTTC. The entire variable domain, with the rest obtained from reference TRBV14 and TRBJ2-7, is as follows: EAGVTQFPSHSVIEKGQTVTLRCDPISGHDNLYWYRRVMGKEIKFLLHFVKESKQDESGMPNNRFLAERTGGTYSTLKVQPAELEDSGVYFCASSQGLVVNEQYFGPGTRLTVT.

Only a few counts were recorded for this clone. V and J are TRBV19 and TRBJ2-6, with no clear D. V lost 10 bases, J lost 0 bases, and 7 bases lay in between. There are 13 residues in the CDR3. Germline values: CDR1 LNHDA, CDR2 SQIVND (reference sequence). CDR3 sequence: CATGNSGANVLTF. The CDR3 coding sequence is TGTGCCACTGGCAACTCTGGGGCCAACGTCCTGACTTTC.

This clone was counted a few times. The chain carries TRBV21-1 and TRBJ2-7; the D call of TRBD1 is as the table states it, not checked on the DNA. TRBV21-1 is marked as a pseudogene. The CDR3 is made up of 16 amino acids. The CDR3 sequence is CASSKVSGTGGYEQYF. The CDR3 coding sequence is TGTGCCAGCAGCAAAGTTTCCGGGACAGGGGGCTACGAGCAGTACTTC.

This clone has only a few counts. V is TRBV10-1 and J is TRBJ2-5; D may match TRBD1 or TRBD2 (6 bases each). The germline V and J ends were trimmed by 6 bases and 1 base, with 18 bases remaining between them. This CDR3 is built from 16 residues. Germline V gene sequence: CDR1 WNHNN, CDR2 SYGVQD (reference sequence). The CDR3 coding sequence is TGCGCCAGCAGAGAAAAACAAGGGGGGCTCCAAGAGACCCAGTACTTC. Translated: CASREKQGGLQETQYF.

V gene TRBV28 combines with J gene TRBJ1-5; D gene uncertain. V lost 3 bases to trimming and J lost 0 bases, with 6 bases between them. Germline-derived CDR1 and CDR2 are MDHEN and SYDVKM. This CDR3 is built from 14 residues. The chain's CDR3 is CASSFGYSNQPQHF. CDR3 sequence (DNA): TGTGCCAGCAGTTTTGGCTATAGCAATCAGCCCCAGCATTTT.